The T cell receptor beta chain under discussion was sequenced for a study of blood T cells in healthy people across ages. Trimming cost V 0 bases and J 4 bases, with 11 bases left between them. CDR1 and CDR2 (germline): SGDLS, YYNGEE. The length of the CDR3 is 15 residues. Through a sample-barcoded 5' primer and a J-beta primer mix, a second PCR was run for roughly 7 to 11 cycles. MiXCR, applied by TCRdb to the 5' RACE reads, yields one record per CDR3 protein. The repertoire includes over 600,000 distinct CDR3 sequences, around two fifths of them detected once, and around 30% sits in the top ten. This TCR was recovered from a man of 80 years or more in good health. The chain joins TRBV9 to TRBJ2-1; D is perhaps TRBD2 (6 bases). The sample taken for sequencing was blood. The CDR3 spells CASSVGSGPYNEQFF. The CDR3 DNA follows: TGTGCCAGCAGCGTAGGAAGCGGGCCTTACAATGAGCAGTTCTTC. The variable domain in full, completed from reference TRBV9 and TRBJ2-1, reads DSGVTQTPKHLITATGQRVTLRCSPRSGDLSVYWYQQSLDQGLQFLIQYYNGEERAKGNILERFSAQQFPDLHSELNLSSLELGDSALYFCASSVGSGPYNEQFFGPGTRLTVL.